Below, one TCR beta chain is given with its context. The V segment lost 3 bases and the J segment 1 base; nucleotides outside the gene matches: 4. The germline V gene has CDR1 SGDLS and CDR2 YYNGEE. The CDR3 runs to 16 residues. Original analysis: Nucleated cell number was recorded as an estimate derived from reference gene primer amplification. TCRdb keeps only in-frame clones here, not all; method: immunoSEQ multiplex PCR. V and J calls and clone size come straight from that table; D and trimming were deduced from the DNA. The sample contains 410,000 or so clones, roughly 89% of which appear only once. This sample is drawn from a study of blood T cell repertoires in COVID-19. Turning to the study itself: Nucleic acid was either cDNA or gDNA, and it came from T cells, B-cell-depleted T cells, or PBMCs.

This sequence was found in a woman aged 25 to 39 with active or convalescent COVID-19. The chain carries TRBV9 and TRBJ2-3, with TRBD2 matching 11 bases. The sample comprised peripheral blood. CDR3 DNA: TGTGCCAGCAGCGCCGTAGCGGGGGGGCGCACAGATACGCAGTATTTT. It is translated as CASSAVAGGRTDTQYF.